This T cell receptor (beta chain) was sequenced for a study of T cell repertoires in cytomegalovirus infection. Study in general: Through public TCR beta signatures, both CMV infection and matching HLA type were indicated.

Germline-derived CDR1 and CDR2 are LGHDT and YNNKEL (reference sequence). The CDR3 is 13 residues long. Trimming pared 0 bases from V and 3 bases from J, leaving 5 bases between. Each CDR3 protein gets one entry after TCRdb re-called the reads with MiXCR. This sample has about 310,000 distinct CDR3 sequences; 9.6% occur once, and the top ten carry less than 3%. This clonotype was counted at least ten times. Its cognate antigen is unknown. Study-wide results and limits: CMV-specific TCR beta clonotypes restricted by HLA-C were the ones dominating the ex vivo response. Carriage of CMV together with the relevant HLA was identifiable through cumulative public TCR beta family frequency.

Material: PBMCs. V usage is TRBV3-1 and J usage is TRBJ1-1; D is unresolved. The TCR comes from a human donor in good health (CMV status not recorded). Some clones in this sample may be carry-over from other donors' samples. CDR3 in DNA: TGTGCCAGCAGCCAAGAGAGGGACACTGAAGCTTTCTTT. Translating gives CASSQERDTEAFF. Full variable domain (outside the CDR3, taken from reference TRBV3-1 and TRBJ1-1): DTAVSQTPKYLVTQMGNDKSIKCEQNLGHDTMYWYKQDSKKFLKIMFSYNNKELIINETVPNRFSPKSPDKAHLNLHINSLELGDSAVYFCASSQERDTEAFFGQGTRLTVV.